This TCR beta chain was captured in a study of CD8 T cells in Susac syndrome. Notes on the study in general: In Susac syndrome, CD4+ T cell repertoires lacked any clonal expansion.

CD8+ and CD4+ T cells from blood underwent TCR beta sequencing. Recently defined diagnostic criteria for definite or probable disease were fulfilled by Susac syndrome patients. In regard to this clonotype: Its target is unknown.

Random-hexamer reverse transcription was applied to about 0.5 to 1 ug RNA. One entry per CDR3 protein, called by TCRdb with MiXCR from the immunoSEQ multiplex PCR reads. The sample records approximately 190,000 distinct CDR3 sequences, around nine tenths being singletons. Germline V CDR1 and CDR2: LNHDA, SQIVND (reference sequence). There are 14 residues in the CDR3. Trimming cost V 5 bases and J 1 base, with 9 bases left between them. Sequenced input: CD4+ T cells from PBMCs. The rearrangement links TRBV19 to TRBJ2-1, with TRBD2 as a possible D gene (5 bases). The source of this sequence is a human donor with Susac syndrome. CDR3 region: CASSPGISYNEQFF. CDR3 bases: TGTGCCAGTAGTCCCGGGATTTCCTACAATGAGCAGTTCTTC.